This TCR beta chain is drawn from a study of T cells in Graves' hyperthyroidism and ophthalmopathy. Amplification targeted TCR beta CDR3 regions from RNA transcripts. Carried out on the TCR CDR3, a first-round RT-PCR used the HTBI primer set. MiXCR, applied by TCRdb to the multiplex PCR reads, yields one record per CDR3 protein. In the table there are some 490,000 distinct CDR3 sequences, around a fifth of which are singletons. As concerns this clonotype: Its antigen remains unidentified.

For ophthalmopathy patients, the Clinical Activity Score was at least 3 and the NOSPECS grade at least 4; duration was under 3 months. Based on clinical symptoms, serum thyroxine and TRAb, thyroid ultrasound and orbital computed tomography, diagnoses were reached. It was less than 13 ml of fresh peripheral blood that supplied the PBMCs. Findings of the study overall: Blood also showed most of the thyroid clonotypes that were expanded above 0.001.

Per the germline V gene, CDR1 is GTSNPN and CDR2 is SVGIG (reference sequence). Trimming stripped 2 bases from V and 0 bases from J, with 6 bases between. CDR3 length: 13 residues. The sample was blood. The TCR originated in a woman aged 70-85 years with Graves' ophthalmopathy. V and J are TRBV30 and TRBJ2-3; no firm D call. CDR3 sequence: CAWSISSTDTQYF. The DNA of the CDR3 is TGTGCCTGGAGTATATCTAGCACAGATACGCAGTATTTT. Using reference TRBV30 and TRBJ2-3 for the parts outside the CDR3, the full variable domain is SQTIHQWPATLVQPVGSPLSLECTVEGTSNPNLYWYRQAAGRGLQLLFYSVGIGQISSEVPQNLSASRPQDRQFILSSKKLLLSDSGFYLCAWSISSTDTQYFGPGTRLTVL.